The sequence of this TCR beta chain was determined in a study of glioma-infiltrating T cells. The iRepertoire nested amplicon-rescue multiplex PCR amplified TCR alpha and beta CDR3s from RNA. MiXCR, run by TCRdb on the multiplex PCR reads, gives a single entry per CDR3 protein. Altogether about 130,000 distinct CDR3 sequences are present, roughly 24% being singletons, with the ten largest covering roughly 15%. CDR3 length equals 12 residues. The V gene lost 3 bases and the J gene lost 3 bases, with 3 bases spanning the gap. At least ten counts were recorded for this clonotype. The specimen was glioma tissue, nonneoplastic brain tissue, or PBMCs (not recorded which). The chain combines TRBV12-3 or TRBV12-4 with TRBJ1-3; D not resolved. This TCR was recovered from a human donor with low-grade glioma or glioblastoma, undergoing nonglioma brain surgery, or in good health (not recorded which). The CDR3 sequence: CASSFNGNTIYF. Written as DNA, the CDR3 is TGTGCCAGCAGTTTTAATGGAAACACCATATATTTT.